This T cell receptor beta chain derives from a study of blood T cell repertoires in COVID-19 (dated by TCRdb to the early 2020s). For the wider study: The collaborator samples originated in the United States, Italy and Spain and spanned the acute and convalescent phases of COVID-19. The material from the prospective study consisted of cDNA or gDNA derived from T cells, B-cell-depleted T cells, or PBMCs. Deeply sampled blood TCRbeta repertoires from subjects exposed to, actively infected with, or recovered from COVID-19 were included in the dataset. The repertoires were released in a freely available public database meant as a resource for research on the immune response to SARS-CoV-2. The samples were drawn from the first 160 participants of the ongoing ImmuneRACE study and from some 1,300 subjects provided by 6 global collaborators. Nearly every sample came with metadata listing a de-identified subject ID, COVID-19 status, age in years and sex. Where HLA class I and class II types were available, the types were taken from metadata supplied by the sample provider, not from assay-based typing.

For this clone: What this receptor recognizes is not known. Per-base qualities were not stored, and no clone one base away is much larger.

CDR1 and CDR2 are drawn from the germline V gene (reference sequence): SSHAT, FNYEAQ. V ends up 2 bases short and J 2 bases short, with an unmatched junction base count of 5. The CDR3, from cysteine to phenylalanine, totals 16 residues. The retained sequence is limited to the CDR3, 48 bases, with the frame set at the first base. Another Seattle source contributed samples from volunteer blood donors who had recovered from COVID-19. Each collaborating institution followed its own protocols to collect whole blood in K2EDTA tubes. Collaborator samples were shipped for TCRbeta analysis as frozen whole blood, isolated PBMCs, or DNA extracted from either sample type. Study-wide conclusions, independent of this receptor: The quantity of clinical and demographic metadata differed by source and by participant and was supplied without curation.

The immunoSEQ Assay, a bias-controlled multiplex PCR, was used to amplify TCRbeta CDR3 regions from genomic DNA. From the authors' description of their analysis: Nucleated cell counts per sample were estimated from amplification of reference gene primers within the assay. To quantify the absolute abundance of each unique TCRbeta CDR3 rearrangement, sequence reads were collapsed and filtered. For each sample, productive Simpson clonality was calculated as the square root of Simpson's diversity index across productive rearrangements. This is the immuneACCESS table as TCRdb keeps it, with only in-frame sequences that have V and J called. A part of the clones is gone; compared with another copy, unresolved V genes explain less than half, and the rest is unexplained. Clone size and the V and J calls come from that table; the DNA yielded D and trimming. The sample table holds just under 250,000 clones, of which more than 75% were seen once. The ten largest clones add up to roughly 3% of the sample.

The chain is assembled from TRBV7-7 and TRBJ2-2, with 7 bases matching TRBD2. Material: peripheral blood. The receptor comes from a woman aged 30 to 39 who had recovered from COVID-19. The DNA is as follows: TGTGCCAGCAGCTTAAGGGCGGGGGATAACACCGGGGAGCTGTTTTTT. This codes for CASSLRAGDNTGELFF. Beyond the CDR3, the reference TRBV7-7 and TRBJ2-2 genes provide the residues; the full variable domain reads: GAGVSQSPRYKVTKRGQDVTLRCDPISSHATLYWYQQALGQGPEFLTYFNYEAQPDKSGLPSDRFSAERPEGSISTLTIQRTEQRDSAMYRCASSLRAGDNTGELFFGEGSRLTVL.